This TCR beta chain was sequenced for a study of blood T cell repertoires in COVID-19. Study details: Donors in the United States, Italy and Spain gave samples during acute or convalescent COVID-19. T cells, B-cell-depleted T cells, or PBMCs supplied cDNA or gDNA.

Participant reports of clinical history set cohort assignment. Sequencing was performed with immunoSEQ multiplex PCR; in TCRdb, only in-frame clones are kept and a portion is missing. The sample carries around 220,000 clones, about four fifths recorded once. Germline V gene data show CDR1 as LGHDT and CDR2 as YNNKEL (reference sequence). The CDR3 totals 14 residues. Trimming took 4 bases from V and 3 from J, leaving 12 bases between them. Sequencing was carried out using PBMCs or T cells enriched from blood (not recorded which). The J gene is TRBJ2-5, the V gene TRBV3-1 (or the pseudogene TRBV3-2); a weak D match, TRBD2 (6 bases). The receptor comes from a woman in her 40s who had recovered from COVID-19. The CDR3 DNA is TGTGCCAGCAGCCGGAGAGCGGGTAAAGAGACCCAGTACTTC. It specifies CASSRRAGKETQYF.